This T cell receptor (beta chain) comes out of a study of OX40 agonist ivuxolimab in advanced cancers. Only in-frame clones appear in the TCRdb table, and some are missing; sequencing was by immunoSEQ multiplex PCR. Of tens of thousands of clones listed, about 95% are singletons. This CDR3 comprises 16 residues. Germline CDR1 is LNHDA and CDR2 is SQIVND (reference sequence). With 5 bases removed from V and 0 bases from J, the gap between germline ends came to 16 bases. The sample was CD4+ or CD8+ T cells sorted from blood, taken in a trial of the OX40 agonist ivuxolimab. The rearrangement uses TRBV19 and TRBJ1-1; D call uncertain. This clonotype originated in an adult with an advanced solid tumor such as melanoma, head and neck, liver or kidney cancer. For the CDR3, the DNA is TGTGCCAGTAGTCTCGTGCCCGCCGGAATGAACACTGAAGCTTTCTTT. It is translated as CASSLVPAGMNTEAFF.